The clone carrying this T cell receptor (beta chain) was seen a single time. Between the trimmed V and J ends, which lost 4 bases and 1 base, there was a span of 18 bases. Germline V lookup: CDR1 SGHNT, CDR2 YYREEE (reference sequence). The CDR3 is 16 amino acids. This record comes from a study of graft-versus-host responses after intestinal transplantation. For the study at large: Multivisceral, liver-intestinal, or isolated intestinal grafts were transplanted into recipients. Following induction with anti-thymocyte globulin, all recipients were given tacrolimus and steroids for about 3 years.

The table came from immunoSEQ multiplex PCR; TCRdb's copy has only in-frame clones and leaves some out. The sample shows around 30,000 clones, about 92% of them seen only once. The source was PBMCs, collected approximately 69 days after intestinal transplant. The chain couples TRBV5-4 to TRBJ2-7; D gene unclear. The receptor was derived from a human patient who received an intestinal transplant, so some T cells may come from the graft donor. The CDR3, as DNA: TGTGCCAGCAGCAATCCCCCAGGAGTTCAATCCTACGAGCAGTACTTC. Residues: CASSNPPGVQSYEQYF. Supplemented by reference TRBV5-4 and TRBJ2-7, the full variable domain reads ETGVTQSPTHLIKTRGQQVTLRCSSQSGHNTVSWYQQALGQGPQFIFQYYREEENGRGNFPPRFSGLQFPNYSSELNVNALELDDSALYLCASSNPPGVQSYEQYFGPGTRLTVT.